One and the same sample provided the 24 T cell receptor beta chains below, sequenced in a study of blood T cell repertoires in COVID-19. Profiled with immunoSEQ multiplex PCR; TCRdb holds only in-frame clones, not every one. Here the sample spans around 270,000 clones, about 90% being singletons. Sequences were obtained from peripheral blood. The receptors shown here come from a woman in her fifties or sixties with acute or convalescent COVID-19.

The chain links TRBV5-1 to TRBJ1-3; the match to TRBD1 covers 8 bases. This CDR3 comprises 15 residues. Germline-derived CDR1 and CDR2 are SGHRS and YFSETQ. J was trimmed by 2 bases and V by 4 bases; bases with no gene match: 5. CDR3 sequence: CASSPTGGTGNTIYF. The CDR3 bases are TGCGCCAGCAGCCCCACAGGGGGAACTGGAAACACCATATATTTT.

The chain joins TRBV6-5 to TRBJ1-5; D not resolved. Germline V gene data show CDR1 as MNHEY and CDR2 as SVGAGI. The ends were cut back, 6 bases at V and 1 base at J, with 13 bases in the middle. CDR3 length: 15 amino acids. CDR3 protein: CASSGEPGSNQPQHF. CDR3 coding DNA: TGTGCCAGCAGCGGGGAGCCTGGGAGCAATCAGCCCCAGCATTTT.

CDR3 protein: CASSDRGTDTQYF. The CDR3 DNA sequence: TGTGCCAGCAGTGACAGGGGCACAGATACGCAGTATTTT. The V and J genes are TRBV7-2 and TRBJ2-3; 7 positions match TRBD1. Germline trimming cut 6 bases from V and 1 base from J; bases unmatched to any gene: 1. Germline values: CDR1 SGHTA, CDR2 FQGNSA. The CDR3 runs 13 residues.

The chain is built from TRBV28 and TRBJ1-3; D is uncertain. Trimming stripped 3 bases from V and 4 bases from J, with 16 bases between. Germline CDR1 MDHEN, CDR2 SYDVKM. This CDR3 is built from 16 residues. The CDR3 DNA follows: TGTGCCAGCAGTTTTCTGGGTCGGGGTCTAGGAAACACCATATATTTT. Protein product: CASSFLGRGLGNTIYF. The whole variable domain, remainder taken from reference TRBV28 and TRBJ1-3, is DVKVTQSSRYLVKRTGEKVFLECVQDMDHENMFWYRQDPGLGLRLIYFSYDVKMKEKGDIPEGYSVSREKKERFSLILESASTNQTSMYLCASSFLGRGLGNTIYFGEGSWLTVV.

This chain connects TRBV5-1 to TRBJ2-2; TRBD1 aligns across 8 bases. The V gene's germline CDR1 is SGHRS and CDR2 YFSETQ. The trim removed 7 bases at V and 5 bases at J, leaving 7 bases unmatched. The CDR3 totals 14 residues. In nucleotides, the CDR3 is TGCGCCAGCTCGGACAGGGTCAGTACCGGGGAGCTGTTTTTT. It specifies CASSDRVSTGELFF.

CDR3 amino acids: CASSLRQGLSGEQYF. Written as DNA, the CDR3 is TGTGCCAGCAGTTTGAGACAGGGGCTGTCGGGCGAGCAGTACTTC. The V and J genes are TRBV28 and TRBJ2-7; 8 positions match TRBD1. Germline V gene lookup returns CDR1 MDHEN and CDR2 SYDVKM. With 3 bases clipped from V and 6 bases from J, the junction kept 10 bases outside the gene matches. There are 15 residues in the CDR3.

The chain couples TRBV10-3 to TRBJ2-3, with 8 bases aligning to TRBD2. The V gene's germline CDR1 is ENHRY and CDR2 SYGVKD. The CDR3 extends over 15 amino acids. CDR3 amino acids: CAAGGGTTSTDTQYF. CDR3 coding DNA: TGTGCTGCTGGCGGGGGGACCACTTCCACAGATACGCAGTATTTT.

The rearrangement uses TRBV19 and TRBJ2-2, with 9 bases that match TRBD1. Germline CDR1 LNHDA, CDR2 SQIVND (reference sequence). This CDR3 region has 17 residues. V shed 5 bases, J shed 8 bases, and the junction held 15 bases outside the gene matches. Here the CDR3 DNA reads TGTGCCAGTAGTCCGAATCCGGGACAGGGAAAGCTGGGGGAGCTGTTTTTT. This encodes CASSPNPGQGKLGELFF.

The chain joins TRBV2 to TRBJ2-7; TRBD1 aligns across 7 bases. The CDR3 length is 12 residues. Germline assignment: CDR1 SNHLY and CDR2 FYNNEI. The trim removed 6 bases at V and 3 bases at J, leaving 2 bases unmatched. CDR3 region: CASSDRVYEQYF. The CDR3 DNA is TGTGCCAGCAGCGACAGGGTCTACGAGCAGTACTTC. The complete variable domain, with remaining parts taken from reference TRBV2 and TRBJ2-7, reads EPEVTQTPSHQVTQMGQEVILRCVPISNHLYFYWYRQILGQKVEFLVSFYNNEISEKSEIFDDQFSVERPDGSNFTLKIRSTKLEDSAMYFCASSDRVYEQYFGPGTRLTVT.

V gene TRBV6-5 combines with J gene TRBJ1-3, with TRBD1 as a possible D gene (6 bases). Trimming removed 6 bases at V and 3 bases at J, with 12 bases between. CDR1 MNHEY and CDR2 SVGAGI come from the germline V gene. The CDR3 is made up of 14 amino acids. The CDR3 DNA sequence: TGTGCCAGCAGGCAGGGGTCTGGTGGAAACACCATATATTTT. This codes for CASRQGSGGNTIYF.

CDR3 sequence reads: CASSWGDRRRYTF. CDR3 DNA sequence: TGTGCCAGCAGTTGGGGGGACAGGCGCCGATACACCTTC. This chain joins TRBV28 and TRBJ1-2, with TRBD1 matching over 8 bases. Germline loops: CDR1 MDHEN, CDR2 SYDVKM. The CDR3 runs to 13 residues. The J segment lost 11 bases and the V segment lost 4 bases, leaving 9 bases of the junction unmatched.

The chain joins TRBV6-2 or TRBV6-3 to TRBJ2-7; D uncertain. The CDR3 has 14 amino acids. V was clipped by 2 bases and J by 7 bases, with 15 bases between them. Germline values: CDR1 MNHEY, CDR2 SVGEGT. CDR3: CASSYPERGGEQYF. The CDR3 DNA is TGTGCCAGCAGTTACCCGGAGCGTGGTGGTGAGCAGTACTTC.

V usage is TRBV7-9 and J usage is TRBJ2-7, with TRBD2 matching 11 bases. The CDR3 contains 17 residues. Trimming cost V 5 bases and J 2 bases; bases outside gene matches: 11. Germline CDR1 is SEHNR and CDR2 is FQNEAQ (reference sequence). In DNA, the CDR3 is TGTGCCAGCAGCACTTTTGTCCGGGGACTAGCGGCCTACGAGCAGTACTTC. The encoded protein is CASSTFVRGLAAYEQYF.

The rearrangement joins TRBV11-2 to TRBJ2-5, with 8 bases identical to TRBD1. V lost 1 base, J lost 1 base, and 5 bases stayed unmatched. Germline CDR1 reads SGHAT; CDR2 reads FQNNGV. The CDR3 is 16 amino acids. CDR3 sequence (DNA): TGTGCCAGCAGCTTAGGCAGGGGGCCCCTCCAAGAGACCCAGTACTTC. It codes for CASSLGRGPLQETQYF.

This chain uses TRBV4-2 with TRBJ2-3; no definite D call. The V and J ends lost 3 bases and 14 bases respectively, with 18 bases between them. Germline V CDR1 and CDR2: LGHNA, YNFKEQ. There are 13 residues in the CDR3. The CDR3 sequence: CASSQRALDTGYF. The CDR3 nucleotides are TGTGCCAGCAGCCAGCGAGCGCTAGATACGGGGTATTTT.

The chain links TRBV13 to TRBJ1-2; 8 nucleotides align to TRBD1. CDR1 and CDR2 (germline): PRHDT, FYEKMQ (reference sequence). This CDR3 has 19 residues. Trimming at V came to 5 bases and at J to 1 base, leaving 18 bases not matched to a gene. The CDR3 spells CASSVDSTRDRFFNYGYTF. CDR3 DNA sequence: TGTGCCAGCAGCGTAGATTCAACCCGGGACAGGTTTTTTAACTATGGCTACACCTTC.

This rearrangement joins TRBV28 to TRBJ1-5, with 8 bases matching TRBD1. This CDR3 has 14 amino acids. The V segment lost 5 bases and the J segment 6 bases; nucleotides outside the gene matches: 6. Germline values: CDR1 MDHEN, CDR2 SYDVKM. Here the CDR3 DNA reads TGTGCCAGCAGTACTTGGACAGGGAGTCAGCCCCAGCATTTT. This sequence encodes CASSTWTGSQPQHF.

This clone was recorded once. The conserved final phenylalanine or tryptophan is absent from the CDR3, which likely points to a read error. The chain joins TRBV10-1 to TRBJ1-2; 7 bases line up with TRBD1. The CDR3 extends over 12 amino acids. Germline V lookup: CDR1 WNHNN, CDR2 SYGVQD (reference sequence). Losses at the gene ends were 8 bases for V and 6 bases for J; bases not matched to a gene: 6. DNA for the CDR3: TGCGCCAGCCTTAACAGGGGTCATGGCTACACCTCC. Amino acid sequence: CASLNRGHGYTS.

The chain combines TRBV7-9 with TRBJ2-1; the D is unclear. CDR1 SEHNR and CDR2 FQNEAQ come from the germline V gene (reference sequence). With 2 bases removed from V and 7 bases from J, the gap between germline ends came to 12 bases. This CDR3 region has 14 residues. CDR3 coding DNA: TGTGCCAGCAGCTTATTAGCAACGTCAAATGAGCAGTTCTTC. Protein sequence: CASSLLATSNEQFF. Full variable domain (rest looked up from reference TRBV7-9 and TRBJ2-1): DTGVSQNPRHKITKRGQNVTFRCDPISEHNRLYWYRQTLGQGPEFLTYFQNEAQLEKSRLLSDRFSAERPKGSFSTLEIQRTEQGDSAMYLCASSLLATSNEQFFGPGTRLTVL.

Here the CDR3 reads CASSPTGADTQYF. The CDR3 region has the DNA TGTGCCAGCAGCCCGACAGGGGCAGATACGCAGTATTTT. The chain links TRBV6-4 to TRBJ2-3; the match to TRBD1 covers 8 bases. Losses at the gene ends were 6 bases for V and 4 bases for J; bases not matched to a gene: 3. CDR3 size: 13 residues. Germline lookup yields CDR1 MRHNA and CDR2 SNTAGT.

This chain joins TRBV9 and TRBJ2-1, with 9 bases fitting TRBD2. In germline, CDR1 is SGDLS, CDR2 YYNGEE. CDR3 length: 14 amino acids. The V gene end was trimmed by 4 bases and the J gene end by 10 bases; junction bases not matched to a gene: 9. The CDR3 region is CASSPEPTSGEQFF. Written as DNA, the CDR3 is TGTGCCAGCAGCCCCGAGCCCACTAGCGGGGAGCAGTTCTTC.

The chain joins TRBV7-9 to TRBJ1-2; TRBD1 aligns across 7 bases. This CDR3 is 15 amino acids long. Germline CDR1 is SEHNR and CDR2 is FQNEAQ (reference sequence). Trimming removed 6 bases from V and 4 bases from J; junction bases left unmatched: 11. DNA for the CDR3: TGTGCCAGCAGAAGAGATGGGGACAGAATCTATGGCTACACCTTC. Translated: CASRRDGDRIYGYTF.

This chain links TRBV18 with TRBJ2-4, with D hard to call. Trimming left V 2 bases short and J 0 bases short, with 5 bases between. This CDR3 comprises 14 residues. The germline CDR1 and CDR2 sequences are KGHSH and LQKENI. CDR3 bases: TGTGCCAGCTCACCAGCTATAGCCAAAAACATTCAGTACTTC. Translating it yields CASSPAIAKNIQYF. The full variable domain, with the rest looked up from reference TRBV18 and TRBJ2-4, is NAGVMQNPRHLVRRRGQEARLRCSPMKGHSHVYWYRQLPEEGLKFMVYLQKENIIDESGMPKERFSAEFPKEGPSILRIQQVVRGDSAAYFCASSPAIAKNIQYFGAGTRLSVL.

This chain joins TRBV28 and TRBJ1-2; the match to TRBD1 covers 11 bases. This CDR3 spans 15 amino acids. V was clipped by 6 bases and J by 6 bases; unmatched bases: 9. From germline, CDR1 is MDHEN and CDR2 SYDVKM. CDR3: CASSGQGAGSDGYTF. CDR3 nucleotides: TGTGCCAGCAGCGGACAGGGGGCGGGGAGTGATGGCTACACCTTC.